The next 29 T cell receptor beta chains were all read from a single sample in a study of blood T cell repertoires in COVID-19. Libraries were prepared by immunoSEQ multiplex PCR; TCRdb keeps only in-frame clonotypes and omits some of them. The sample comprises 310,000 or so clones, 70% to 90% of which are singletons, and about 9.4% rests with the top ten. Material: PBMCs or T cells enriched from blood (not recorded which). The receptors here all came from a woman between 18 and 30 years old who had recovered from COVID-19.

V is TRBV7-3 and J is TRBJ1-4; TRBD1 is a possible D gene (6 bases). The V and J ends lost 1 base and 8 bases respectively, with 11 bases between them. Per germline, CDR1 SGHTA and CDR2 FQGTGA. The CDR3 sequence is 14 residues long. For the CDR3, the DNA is TGTGCCAGCAGCTTAAGCAGGGGTGACGAAAAACTGTTTTTT. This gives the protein CASSLSRGDEKLFF. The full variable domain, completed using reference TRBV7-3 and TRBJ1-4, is GAGVSQTPSNKVTEKGKYVELRCDPISGHTALYWYRQSLGQGPEFLIYFQGTGAADDSGLPNDRFFAVRPEGSVSTLKIQRTERGDSAVYLCASSLSRGDEKLFFGSGTQLSVL.

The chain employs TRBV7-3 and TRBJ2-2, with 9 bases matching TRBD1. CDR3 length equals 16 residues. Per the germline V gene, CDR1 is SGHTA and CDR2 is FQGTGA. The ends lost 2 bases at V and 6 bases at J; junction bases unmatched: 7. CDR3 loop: CASSLQSGTGSGELFF. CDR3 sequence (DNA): TGTGCCAGCAGCTTACAGTCAGGGACAGGGTCCGGGGAGCTGTTTTTT.

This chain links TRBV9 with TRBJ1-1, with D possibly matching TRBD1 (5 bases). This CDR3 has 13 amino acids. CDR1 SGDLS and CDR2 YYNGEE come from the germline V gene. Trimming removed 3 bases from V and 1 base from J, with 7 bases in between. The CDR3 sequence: CASSGQPNTEAFF. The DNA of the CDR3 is TGTGCCAGCAGCGGACAGCCGAACACTGAAGCTTTCTTT.

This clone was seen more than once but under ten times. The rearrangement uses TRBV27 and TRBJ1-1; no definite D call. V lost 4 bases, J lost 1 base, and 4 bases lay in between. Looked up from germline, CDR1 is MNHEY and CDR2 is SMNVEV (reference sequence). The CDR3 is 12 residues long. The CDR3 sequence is CASSSKNTEAFF. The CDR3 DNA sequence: TGTGCCAGCAGTTCAAAGAACACTGAAGCTTTCTTT.

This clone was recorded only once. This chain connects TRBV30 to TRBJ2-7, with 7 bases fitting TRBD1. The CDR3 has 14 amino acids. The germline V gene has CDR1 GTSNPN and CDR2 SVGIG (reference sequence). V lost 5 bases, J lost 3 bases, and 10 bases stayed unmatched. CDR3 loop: CAWGKGGLDYEQYF. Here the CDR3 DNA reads TGTGCCTGGGGTAAAGGGGGCTTGGACTACGAGCAGTACTTC.

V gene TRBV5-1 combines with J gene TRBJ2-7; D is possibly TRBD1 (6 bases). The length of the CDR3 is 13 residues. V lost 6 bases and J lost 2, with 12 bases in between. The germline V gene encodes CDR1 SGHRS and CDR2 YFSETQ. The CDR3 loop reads CASTLGHPYEQYF. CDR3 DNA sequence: TGCGCCAGCACCCTGGGACACCCCTACGAGCAGTACTTC.

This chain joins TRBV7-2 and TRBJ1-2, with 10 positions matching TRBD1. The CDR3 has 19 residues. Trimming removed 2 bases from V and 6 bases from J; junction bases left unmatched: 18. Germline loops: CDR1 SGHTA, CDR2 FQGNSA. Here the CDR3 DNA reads TGTGCCAGCAGCTTATGGGCCTACCGGGACAGGGGCCTCCAGGATGGCTACACCTTC. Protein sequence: CASSLWAYRDRGLQDGYTF.

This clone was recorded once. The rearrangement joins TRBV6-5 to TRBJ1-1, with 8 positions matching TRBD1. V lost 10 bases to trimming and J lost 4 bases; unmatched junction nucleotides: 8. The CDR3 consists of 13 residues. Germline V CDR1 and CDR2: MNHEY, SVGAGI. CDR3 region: CATARTGTTEAFF. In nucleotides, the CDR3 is TGTGCCACCGCTAGGACAGGGACCACTGAAGCTTTCTTT.

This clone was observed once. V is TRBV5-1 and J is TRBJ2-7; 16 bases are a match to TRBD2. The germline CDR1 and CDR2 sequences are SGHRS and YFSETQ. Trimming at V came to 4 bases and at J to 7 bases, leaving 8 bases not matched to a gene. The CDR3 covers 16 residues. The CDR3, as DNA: TGCGCCAGCAGCCCGGGACTAGCGGGGGGGCCGGGGGAGCAGTACTTC. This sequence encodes CASSPGLAGGPGEQYF.

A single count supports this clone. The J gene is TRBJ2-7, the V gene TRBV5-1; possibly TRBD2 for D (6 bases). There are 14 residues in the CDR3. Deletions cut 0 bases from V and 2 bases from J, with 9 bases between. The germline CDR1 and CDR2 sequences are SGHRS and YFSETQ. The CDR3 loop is CASSLDWGAYEQYF. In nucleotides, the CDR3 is TGCGCCAGCAGCTTGGATTGGGGGGCCTACGAGCAGTACTTC.

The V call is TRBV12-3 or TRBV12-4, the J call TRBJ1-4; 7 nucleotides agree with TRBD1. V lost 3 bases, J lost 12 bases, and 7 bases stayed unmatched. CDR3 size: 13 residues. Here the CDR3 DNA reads TGTGCCAGCAGTTTTGGTCGGGACAGCGAACTGTTTTTT. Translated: CASSFGRDSELFF.

DNA for the CDR3: TGTGCCAGCAGCTCCCCCCGGGGGAGGAGCGCACACTACGAGCAGTACTTC. It is translated as CASSSPRGRSAHYEQYF. The chain is built from TRBV9 and TRBJ2-7, with D perhaps TRBD2 (6 bases). Per germline, CDR1 SGDLS and CDR2 YYNGEE. The CDR3 totals 17 residues. V dropped 4 bases and J dropped 3 bases, with 23 bases sitting between them.

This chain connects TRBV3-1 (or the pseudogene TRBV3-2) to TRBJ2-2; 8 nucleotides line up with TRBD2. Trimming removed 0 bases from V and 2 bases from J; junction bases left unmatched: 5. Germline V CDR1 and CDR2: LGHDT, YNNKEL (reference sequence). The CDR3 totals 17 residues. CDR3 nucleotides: TGTGCCAGCAGCCAAGATCCGCGGGGGGTAAACACCGGGGAGCTGTTTTTT. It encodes CASSQDPRGVNTGELFF.

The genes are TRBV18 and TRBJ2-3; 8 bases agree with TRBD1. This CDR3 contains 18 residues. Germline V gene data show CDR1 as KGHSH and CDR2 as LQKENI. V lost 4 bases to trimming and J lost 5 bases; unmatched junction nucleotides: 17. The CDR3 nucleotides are TGTGCCAGCTCACTCCAAGCAAGCCAGGGGGCGCGGATAGATACGCAGTATTTT. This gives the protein CASSLQASQGARIDTQYF. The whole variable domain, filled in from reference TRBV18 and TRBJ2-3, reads NAGVMQNPRHLVRRRGQEARLRCSPMKGHSHVYWYRQLPEEGLKFMVYLQKENIIDESGMPKERFSAEFPKEGPSILRIQQVVRGDSAAYFCASSLQASQGARIDTQYFGPGTRLTVL.

CDR3 in DNA: TGTGCCAGCAGTTCCGCGGGGGACGCCAACGAGCAGTACTTC. This codes for CASSSAGDANEQYF. This chain uses TRBV28 with TRBJ2-7, with 7 nucleotides matching TRBD2. This CDR3 has 14 residues. The V and J ends lost 4 bases and 5 bases, in that order; junction bases with no gene match: 8. Germline V gives CDR1 MDHEN, CDR2 SYDVKM.

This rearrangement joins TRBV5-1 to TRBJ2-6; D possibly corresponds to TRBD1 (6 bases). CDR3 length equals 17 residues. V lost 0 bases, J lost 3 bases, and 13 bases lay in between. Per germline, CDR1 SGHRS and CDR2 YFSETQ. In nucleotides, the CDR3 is TGCGCCAGCAGCTTGGACAGGGAAGGGCTTGGGGCCAACGTCCTGACTTTC. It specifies CASSLDREGLGANVLTF.

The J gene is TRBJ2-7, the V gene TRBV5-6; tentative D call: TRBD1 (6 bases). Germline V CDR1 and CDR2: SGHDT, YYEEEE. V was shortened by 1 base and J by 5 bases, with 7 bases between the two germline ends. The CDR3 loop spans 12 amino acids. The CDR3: CASSLYRDEQYF. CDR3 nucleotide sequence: TGTGCCAGCAGCTTGTACAGGGACGAGCAGTACTTC.

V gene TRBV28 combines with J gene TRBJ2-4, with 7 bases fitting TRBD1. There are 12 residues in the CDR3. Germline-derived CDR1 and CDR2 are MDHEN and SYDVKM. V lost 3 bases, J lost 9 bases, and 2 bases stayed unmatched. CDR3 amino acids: CASSLRQGIQYF. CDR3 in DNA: TGTGCCAGCAGTTTGCGACAGGGCATTCAGTACTTC.

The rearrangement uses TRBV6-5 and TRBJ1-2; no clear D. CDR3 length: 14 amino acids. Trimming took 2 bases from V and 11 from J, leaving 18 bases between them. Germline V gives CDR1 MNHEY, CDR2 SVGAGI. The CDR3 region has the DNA TGTGCCAGCAGTTACGGTGACGGACTTGAATGGTACACCTTC. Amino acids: CASSYGDGLEWYTF.

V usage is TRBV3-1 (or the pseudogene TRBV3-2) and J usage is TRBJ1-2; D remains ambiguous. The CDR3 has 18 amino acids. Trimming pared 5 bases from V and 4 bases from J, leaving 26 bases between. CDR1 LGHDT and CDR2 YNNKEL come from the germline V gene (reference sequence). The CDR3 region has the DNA TGTGCCAGCAGCGATAACTCTTTGCGACTGGCCCAAGGCTATGGCTACACCTTC. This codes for CASSDNSLRLAQGYGYTF.

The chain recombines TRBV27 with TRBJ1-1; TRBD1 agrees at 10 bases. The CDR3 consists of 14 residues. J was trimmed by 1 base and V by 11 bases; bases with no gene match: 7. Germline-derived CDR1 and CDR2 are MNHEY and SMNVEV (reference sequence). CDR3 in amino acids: CACSRTGGNTEAFF. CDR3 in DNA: TGTGCCTGCTCCCGGACAGGGGGGAACACTGAAGCTTTCTTT.

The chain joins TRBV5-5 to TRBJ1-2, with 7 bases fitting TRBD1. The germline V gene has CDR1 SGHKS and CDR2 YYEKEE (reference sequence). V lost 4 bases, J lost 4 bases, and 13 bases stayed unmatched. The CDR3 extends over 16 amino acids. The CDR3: CASSPAPGQRLYGYTF. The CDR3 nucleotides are TGTGCCAGCAGCCCGGCACCGGGACAGAGACTCTATGGCTACACCTTC.

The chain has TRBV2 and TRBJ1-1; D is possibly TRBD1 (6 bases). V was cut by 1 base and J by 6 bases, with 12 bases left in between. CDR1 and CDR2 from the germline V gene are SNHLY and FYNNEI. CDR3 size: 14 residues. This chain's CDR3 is CASSEERGSAEAFF. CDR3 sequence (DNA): TGTGCCAGCAGTGAAGAAAGGGGGTCGGCTGAAGCTTTCTTT.

This CDR3 is CASSYSGSGTEAFF. For the CDR3, the DNA is TGTGCCAGCAGTTATTCGGGGTCAGGCACTGAAGCTTTCTTT. V and J are TRBV7-3 and TRBJ1-1; D unclear. The CDR3 covers 14 residues. The germline V and J ends were trimmed by 6 bases and 4 bases, with 15 bases remaining between them. Looked up from germline, CDR1 is SGHTA and CDR2 is FQGTGA.

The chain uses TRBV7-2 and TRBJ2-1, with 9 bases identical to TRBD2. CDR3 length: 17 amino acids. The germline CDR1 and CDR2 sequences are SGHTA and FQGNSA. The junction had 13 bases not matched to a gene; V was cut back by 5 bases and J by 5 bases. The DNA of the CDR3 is TGTGCCAGCAGCAGACCACCGGGACTAGCACTCGACAATGAGCAGTTCTTC. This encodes CASSRPPGLALDNEQFF.

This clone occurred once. CDR3 sequence (DNA): TGTGCCAGCTCACCCCTCGACAGCTCTGGAAACACCATATATTTT. This gives the protein CASSPLDSSGNTIYF. This chain joins TRBV18 and TRBJ1-3; the D gene is possibly TRBD1 (5 bases). Germline lookup yields CDR1 KGHSH and CDR2 LQKENI. V was cut by 3 bases and J by 0 bases, with 9 bases left in between. This CDR3 is 15 amino acids long.

This chain's CDR3 is CASSFGNSGNTIYF. The CDR3 nucleotides read TGTGCCAGCAGCTTCGGGAACTCTGGAAACACCATATATTTT. The J gene is TRBJ1-3, the V gene TRBV5-4; D is undetermined. This CDR3 comprises 14 residues. Trimming pared 2 bases from V and 0 bases from J, leaving 6 bases between. Germline loops: CDR1 SGHNT, CDR2 YYREEE (reference sequence). Combining the CDR3 with reference TRBV5-4 and TRBJ1-3 gives the whole variable domain ETGVTQSPTHLIKTRGQQVTLRCSSQSGHNTVSWYQQALGQGPQFIFQYYREEENGRGNFPPRFSGLQFPNYSSELNVNALELDDSALYLCASSFGNSGNTIYFGEGSWLTVV.

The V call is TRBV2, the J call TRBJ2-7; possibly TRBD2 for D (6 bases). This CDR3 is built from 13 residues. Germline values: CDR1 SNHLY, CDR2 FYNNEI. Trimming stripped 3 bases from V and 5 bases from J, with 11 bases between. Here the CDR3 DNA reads TGTGCCAGCAGTGATGTCGCGGGACACGAGCAGTACTTC. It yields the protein CASSDVAGHEQYF.

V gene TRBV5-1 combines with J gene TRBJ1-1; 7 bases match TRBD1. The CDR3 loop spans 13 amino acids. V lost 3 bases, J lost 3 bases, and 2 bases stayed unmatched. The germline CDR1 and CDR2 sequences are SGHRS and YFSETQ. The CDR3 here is CASSYTGDTEAFF. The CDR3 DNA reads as TGCGCCAGCAGCTATACAGGGGACACTGAAGCTTTCTTT.